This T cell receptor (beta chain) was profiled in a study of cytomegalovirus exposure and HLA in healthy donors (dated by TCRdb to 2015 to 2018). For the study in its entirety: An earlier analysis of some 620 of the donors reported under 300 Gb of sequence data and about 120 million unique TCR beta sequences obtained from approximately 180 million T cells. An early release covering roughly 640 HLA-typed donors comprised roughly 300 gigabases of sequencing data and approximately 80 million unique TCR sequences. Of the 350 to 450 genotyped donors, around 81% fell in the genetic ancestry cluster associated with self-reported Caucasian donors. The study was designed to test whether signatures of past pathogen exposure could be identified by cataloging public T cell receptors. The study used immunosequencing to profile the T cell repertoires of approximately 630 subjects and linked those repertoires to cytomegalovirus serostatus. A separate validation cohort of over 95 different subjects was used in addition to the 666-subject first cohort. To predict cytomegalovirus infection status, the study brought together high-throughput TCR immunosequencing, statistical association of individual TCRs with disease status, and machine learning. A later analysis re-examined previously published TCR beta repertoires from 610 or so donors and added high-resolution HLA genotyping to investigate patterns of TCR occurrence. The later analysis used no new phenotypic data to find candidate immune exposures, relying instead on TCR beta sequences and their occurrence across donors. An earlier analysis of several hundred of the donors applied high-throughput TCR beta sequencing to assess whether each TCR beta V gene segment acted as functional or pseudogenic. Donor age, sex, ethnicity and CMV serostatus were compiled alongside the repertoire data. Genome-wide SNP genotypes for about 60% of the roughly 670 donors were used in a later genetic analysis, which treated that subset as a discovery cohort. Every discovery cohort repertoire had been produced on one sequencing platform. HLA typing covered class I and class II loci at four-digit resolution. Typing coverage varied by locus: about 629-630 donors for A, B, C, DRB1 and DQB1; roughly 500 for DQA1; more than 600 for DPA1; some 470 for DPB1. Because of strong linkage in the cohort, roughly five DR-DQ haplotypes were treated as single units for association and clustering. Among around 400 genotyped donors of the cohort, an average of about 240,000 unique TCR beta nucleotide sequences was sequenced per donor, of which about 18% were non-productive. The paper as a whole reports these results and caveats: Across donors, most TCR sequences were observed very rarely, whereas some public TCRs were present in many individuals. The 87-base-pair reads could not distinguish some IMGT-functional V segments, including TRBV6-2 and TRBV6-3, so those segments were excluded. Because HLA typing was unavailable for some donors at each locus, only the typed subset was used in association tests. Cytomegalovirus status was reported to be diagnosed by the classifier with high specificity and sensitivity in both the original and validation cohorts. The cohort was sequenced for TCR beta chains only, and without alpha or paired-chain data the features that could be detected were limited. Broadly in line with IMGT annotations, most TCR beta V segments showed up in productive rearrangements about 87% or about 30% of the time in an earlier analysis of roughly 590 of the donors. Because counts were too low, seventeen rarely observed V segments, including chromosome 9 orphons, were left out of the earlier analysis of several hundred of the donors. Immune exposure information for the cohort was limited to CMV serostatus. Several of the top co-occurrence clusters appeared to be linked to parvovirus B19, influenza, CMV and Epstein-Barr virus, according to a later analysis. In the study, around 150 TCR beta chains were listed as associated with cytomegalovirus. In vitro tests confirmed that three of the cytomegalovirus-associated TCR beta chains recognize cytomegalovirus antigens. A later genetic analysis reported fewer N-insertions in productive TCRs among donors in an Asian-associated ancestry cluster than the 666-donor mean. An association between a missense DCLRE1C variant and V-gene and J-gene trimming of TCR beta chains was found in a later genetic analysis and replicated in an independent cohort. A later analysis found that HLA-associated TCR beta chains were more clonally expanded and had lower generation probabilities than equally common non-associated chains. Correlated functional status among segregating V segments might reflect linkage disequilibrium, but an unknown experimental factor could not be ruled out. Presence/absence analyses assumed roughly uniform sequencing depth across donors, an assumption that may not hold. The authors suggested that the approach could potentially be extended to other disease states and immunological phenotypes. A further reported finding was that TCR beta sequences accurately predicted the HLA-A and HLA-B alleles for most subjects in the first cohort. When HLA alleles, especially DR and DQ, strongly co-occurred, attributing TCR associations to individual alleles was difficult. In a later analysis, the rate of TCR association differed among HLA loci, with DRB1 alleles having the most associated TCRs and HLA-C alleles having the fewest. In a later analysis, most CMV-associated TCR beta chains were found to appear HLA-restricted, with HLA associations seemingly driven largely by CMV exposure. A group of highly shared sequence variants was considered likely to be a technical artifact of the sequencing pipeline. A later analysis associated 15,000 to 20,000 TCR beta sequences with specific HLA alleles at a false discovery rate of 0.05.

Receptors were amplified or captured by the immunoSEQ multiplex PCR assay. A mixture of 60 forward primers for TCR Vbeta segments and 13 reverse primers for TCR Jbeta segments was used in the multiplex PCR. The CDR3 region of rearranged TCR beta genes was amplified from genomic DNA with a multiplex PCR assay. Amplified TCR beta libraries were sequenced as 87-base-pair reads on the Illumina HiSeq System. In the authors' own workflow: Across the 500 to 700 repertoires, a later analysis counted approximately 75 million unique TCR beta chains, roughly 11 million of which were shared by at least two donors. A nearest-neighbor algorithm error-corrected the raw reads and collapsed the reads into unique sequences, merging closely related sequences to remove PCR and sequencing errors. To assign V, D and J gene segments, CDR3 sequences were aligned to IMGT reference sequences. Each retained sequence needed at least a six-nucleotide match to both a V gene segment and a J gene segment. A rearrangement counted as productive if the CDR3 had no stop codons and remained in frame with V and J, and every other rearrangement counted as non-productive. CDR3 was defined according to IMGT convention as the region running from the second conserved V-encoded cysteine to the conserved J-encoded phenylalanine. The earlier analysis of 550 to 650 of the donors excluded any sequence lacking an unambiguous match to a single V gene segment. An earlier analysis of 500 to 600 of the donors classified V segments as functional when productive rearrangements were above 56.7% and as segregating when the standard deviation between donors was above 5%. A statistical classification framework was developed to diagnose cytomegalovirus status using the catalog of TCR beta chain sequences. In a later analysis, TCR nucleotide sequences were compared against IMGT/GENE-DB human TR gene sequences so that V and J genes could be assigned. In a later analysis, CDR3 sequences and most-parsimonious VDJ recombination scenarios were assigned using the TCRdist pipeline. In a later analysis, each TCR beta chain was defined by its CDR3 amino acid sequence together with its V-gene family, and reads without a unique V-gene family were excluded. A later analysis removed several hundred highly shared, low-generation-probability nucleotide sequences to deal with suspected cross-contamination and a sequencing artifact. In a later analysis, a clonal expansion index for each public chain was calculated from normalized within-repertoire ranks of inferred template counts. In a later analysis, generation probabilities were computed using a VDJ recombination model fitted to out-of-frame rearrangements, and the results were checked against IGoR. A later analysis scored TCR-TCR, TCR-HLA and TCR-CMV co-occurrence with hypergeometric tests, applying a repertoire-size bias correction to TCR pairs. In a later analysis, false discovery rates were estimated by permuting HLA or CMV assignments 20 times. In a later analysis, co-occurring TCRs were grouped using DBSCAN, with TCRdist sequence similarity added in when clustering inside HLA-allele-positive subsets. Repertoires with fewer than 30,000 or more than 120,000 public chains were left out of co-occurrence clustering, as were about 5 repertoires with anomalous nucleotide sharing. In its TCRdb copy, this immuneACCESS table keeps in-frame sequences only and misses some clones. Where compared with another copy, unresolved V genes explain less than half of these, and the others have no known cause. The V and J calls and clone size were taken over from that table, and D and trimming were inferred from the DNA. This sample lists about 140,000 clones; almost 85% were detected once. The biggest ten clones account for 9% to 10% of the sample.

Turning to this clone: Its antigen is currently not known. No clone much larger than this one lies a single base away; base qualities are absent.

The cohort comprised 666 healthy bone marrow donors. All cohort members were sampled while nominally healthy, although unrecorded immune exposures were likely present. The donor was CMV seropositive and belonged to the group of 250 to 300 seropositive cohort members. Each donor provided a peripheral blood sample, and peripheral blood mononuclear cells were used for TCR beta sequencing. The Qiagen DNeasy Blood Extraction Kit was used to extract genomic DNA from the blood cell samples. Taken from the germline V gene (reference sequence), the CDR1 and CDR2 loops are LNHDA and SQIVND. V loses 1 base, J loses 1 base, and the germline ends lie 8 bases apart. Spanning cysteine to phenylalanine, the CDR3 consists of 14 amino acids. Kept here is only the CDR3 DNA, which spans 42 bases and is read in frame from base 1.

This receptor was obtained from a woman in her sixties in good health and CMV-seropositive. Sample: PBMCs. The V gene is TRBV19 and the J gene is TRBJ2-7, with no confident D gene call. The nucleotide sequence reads TGTGCCAGTAGTATAGCTACGGGTTCCTACGAGCAGTACTTC. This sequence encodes CASSIATGSYEQYF.